This is a list of T cell receptor beta chains from one sample in a study of human T cells and chemical hapten exposure. TCRdb reprocessed the RACE reads via MiXCR and lists one record per CDR3 protein. The sample lists 380,000 or so distinct CDR3 sequences; around 4.8% were seen once. The material was whole blood, obtained in connection with sensitization to the hapten diphenylcyclopropenone (DPC). The receptors originated from a woman in her 50s with alopecia areata. Some clones in this sample may be carry-over from other donors' samples. The CDR3 runs from the conserved cysteine through the conserved F or W. D genes are given only for firm matches. The size field is filled for only some rows; it gives once, few, many or a size class.

TRBV15	.	.	TRBJ2-3	CATSERASSTDTQYF	TGTGCCACTTCCGAGCGGGCTTCTAGCACAGATACGCAGTATTTT
TRBV7-2	many	.	TRBJ2-1	CASSRAPGGANEQFF	TGTGCCAGCAGCCGAGCCCCGGGTGGGGCCAATGAGCAGTTCTTC
TRBV6-2/TRBV6-3	.	TRBD1	TRBJ2-1	CASNQLGQDNEQFF	TGTGCCAGCAACCAACTTGGACAGGACAATGAGCAGTTCTTC
TRBV3-1	.	.	TRBJ1-1	CASSGGAGTEAFF	TGTGCCAGCAGCGGGGGAGCAGGGACTGAAGCTTTCTTT
TRBV29-1	many	.	TRBJ1-2	CSVEQGGASGYTF	TGCAGCGTCGAACAGGGAGGGGCCTCCGGCTACACCTTC
TRBV20-1	many	.	TRBJ2-3	CSAEGLSDTQYF	TGCAGTGCCGAGGGACTTTCAGATACGCAGTATTTT
TRBV7-9	many	.	TRBJ2-3	CASSQRIRQDGTDTQYF	TGTGCCAGCAGCCAACGAATTAGACAAGACGGCACAGATACGCAGTATTTT
TRBV11-3	.	.	TRBJ2-1	CASSLDDTSYNEQFF	TGTGCCAGCAGCTTAGATGATACGTCTTACAATGAGCAGTTCTTC
TRBV9	many	.	TRBJ2-5	CASSARGTGEETQYF	TGTGCCAGCAGCGCCCGAGGGACGGGCGAGGAGACCCAGTACTTC
TRBV9	many	.	TRBJ2-3	CASSVAGASTDTQYF	TGTGCCAGCAGCGTAGCGGGAGCGAGCACAGATACGCAGTATTTT
TRBV20-1	few	.	TRBJ2-2	CSADSNTGELFF	TGCAGTGCGGATTCGAACACCGGGGAGCTGTTTTTT
TRBV6-1	many	TRBD1	TRBJ1-5	CASKAGGQGNQPQHF	TGTGCCAGCAAGGCAGGGGGACAGGGCAATCAGCCCCAGCATTTT
TRBV29-1	few	.	TRBJ1-1	CSVEEPDLNTEAFF	TGCAGCGTTGAAGAGCCGGACCTGAACACTGAAGCTTTCTTT
TRBV6-5	few	.	TRBJ1-5	CASSYNGGGNQPQHF	TGTGCCAGCAGTTACAATGGGGGAGGCAATCAGCCCCAGCATTTT
TRBV5-1	many	.	TRBJ2-6	CASSFSSGANVLTF	TGCGCCAGCAGCTTTAGTAGTGGGGCCAACGTCCTGACTTTC
TRBV28	many	.	TRBJ2-7	CASSFRQPTYEQYF	TGTGCCAGCAGTTTTCGGCAGCCTACCTACGAGCAGTACTTC
TRBV5-4	few	.	TRBJ2-7	CASAEGIGASYEQYF	TGTGCCAGCGCCGAGGGCATCGGGGCATCCTACGAGCAGTACTTC
TRBV4-3	.	.	TRBJ2-3	CASSQDWRGTDTQYF	TGCGCCAGCAGCCAAGATTGGCGGGGCACAGATACGCAGTATTTT
TRBV3-1	.	TRBD2	TRBJ2-2	CASSTRLAVLAGELFF	TGTGCCAGCAGCACCCGACTAGCGGTGTTGGCCGGGGAGCTGTTTTTT
TRBV7-2	many	TRBD2	TRBJ2-5	CASSLEIAGAEETQYF	TGTGCCAGCAGCTTAGAGATAGCGGGGGCCGAAGAGACCCAGTACTTC
TRBV20-1	many	TRBD1	TRBJ1-1	CSARSRTGVNTEAFF	TGCAGTGCTAGATCTAGGACAGGGGTGAACACTGAAGCTTTCTTT
TRBV5-1	many	.	TRBJ2-1	CASETGNEQFF	TGCGCCAGCGAGACTGGCAATGAGCAGTTCTTC
TRBV6-2/TRBV6-3	.	TRBD1	TRBJ1-1	CASSPGTGPATEAFF	TGTGCCAGCAGCCCCGGGACAGGCCCAGCCACTGAAGCTTTCTTT
TRBV5-1	few	.	TRBJ1-1	CASSRRGNTEAFF	TGCGCCAGCAGCCGCCGAGGGAACACTGAAGCTTTCTTT
TRBV29-1	few	TRBD1	TRBJ1-2	CSVEEQGVHTF	TGCAGCGTTGAGGAGCAGGGGGTCCACACCTTC
TRBV18	.	TRBD2	TRBJ2-1	CASSRRSFSGRTLYNEQFF	TGTGCCAGCTCACGACGTAGTTTCAGCGGGAGGACCCTCTACAATGAGCAGTTCTTC
TRBV12-3/TRBV12-4	.	TRBD1	TRBJ2-1	CASNTGGAYNEQFF	TGTGCCAGCAATACAGGGGGCGCCTACAATGAGCAGTTCTTC
TRBV6-5	few	.	TRBJ2-1	CASSYSLRDPSYNEQFF	TGTGCCAGCAGTTACTCGTTGCGGGACCCCTCCTACAATGAGCAGTTCTTC
TRBV5-1	.	TRBD1	TRBJ2-6	CASSPGQGRLSGANVLTF	TGCGCCAGCAGCCCGGGACAGGGGCGACTGTCTGGGGCCAACGTCCTGACTTTC
TRBV7-8	many	TRBD2	TRBJ2-3	CASSPPGVAGDGDTQYF	TGTGCCAGCAGCCCACCTGGGGTAGCGGGGGACGGTGATACGCAGTATTTT
TRBV20-1	many	.	TRBJ2-7	CSARLGVAANEQYF	TGCAGTGCTAGACTCGGAGTTGCGGCCAACGAGCAGTACTTC
TRBV20-1	few	TRBD1	TRBJ1-5	CSAGGQENNQPQHF	TGCAGTGCTGGGGGACAGGAGAACAATCAGCCCCAGCATTTT
TRBV4-3	many	.	TRBJ1-6	CASSQEAGHNSPLHF	TGCGCCAGCAGCCAAGAAGCAGGCCATAATTCACCCCTCCACTTT
TRBV29-1	few	.	TRBJ2-1	CSVEGAWEQFF	TGCAGCGTTGAAGGGGCATGGGAGCAGTTCTTC
TRBV12-3/TRBV12-4	.	TRBD2	TRBJ2-3	CASRRTSNTDTQYF	TGTGCCAGCAGGAGGACTAGTAACACAGATACGCAGTATTTT